This T cell receptor beta chain was recovered during a study of blood T cells in healthy people across ages (dated by TCRdb to the mid-2010s). Describing the broader study: In model experiments, template switching captured about one uniquely barcoded TCR beta cDNA molecule for every two T cells. The donors were split into four age groups: young (average around 17 years), middle-aged (around 37), aged (roughly 65) and long-lived (under 90). To avoid experimental bias, donors of different ages were randomly spread across the sequencing lanes. For two donors (one aged 18 to 29 and one aged 80 or older), the study analyzed two additional independent replicas of 1 million unique cDNA reads from the same blood draw. To track age-related changes in TCR beta repertoire diversity, the study relied on deep sequencing normalized with unique cDNA molecular identifiers.

General conclusions and limits of the study: Total diversity estimates from one million sequenced T cells were considered lower bounds and underestimates. Bulk unsorted PBMC profiling prevented conclusive comparison of naive and antigen-experienced compartments. Compared with the aged group, the long-lived group had more naive CD4+ T cells, fewer expanded clones and increased TCR diversity, a pattern suggesting age selection. The percentage of naive T cells measured by flow cytometry correlated strongly with observed TCR beta diversity. As age increased, observed TCR beta diversity per million T cells dropped in a roughly linear way, and a significant reduction was already evident by age roughly 36. Because donor CMV infection status was unknown, age-related changes in expanded clonotypes were potentially confounded.

Concerning this clonotype itself: Which antigen it targets is not known. No base qualities exist here, and no much larger clone lies one base off it.

The library was obtained by 5' RACE. The listed sequencing device is Illumina HiSeq 2500. A second PCR of about 7 to 12 cycles was performed with a sample-barcoded 5' primer and a J-beta primer mix. A template-switch 5' adaptor carrying 12 random nucleotides introduced a unique molecular identifier onto each TCR beta cDNA molecule. At least 2.5 million CDR3-containing paired-end reads were obtained from each sample. First-strand cDNA was synthesized from all RNA with the Mint cDNA synthesis kit, primed by a TRBC-specific oligonucleotide. After uracil-DNA glycosylase treatment, a first 18-cycle PCR used universal primers M1SS and BC2_uni_R on all cDNA. Turning to the authors' computational methods: Normalization of each sample was performed by random selection of 1 million high-quality reads, each carrying a distinct molecular identifier. Reads with shared molecular identifiers were discarded instead of being binned into consensus sequences. MiTCR, run with a Q25 quality threshold and the strictest error-elimination algorithm, handled CDR3 identification, clonotype clustering and error correction. Lower-bound total TCR beta diversity was estimated with a nonparametric unseen species model using Euler transformation. TCRdb passed the public sequencing reads through fastp at Q25 and MiXCR, retaining productive beta sequences. Rows merge per CDR3 protein into single entries with the most common DNA and genes. The V and J calls follow TCRdb's processing rather than the paper's. The sample table shows 700,000 to 1,000,000 distinct CDR3 sequences, and under 45% are seen once. Clones ranked in the top ten supply around 21% of the sample.

Per the germline V gene, SNHLY is the CDR1 and FYNNEI is the CDR2. Clipping removes 6 bases from V and 8 bases from J, with 13 as the unmatched junction base count. Spanning cysteine to phenylalanine, the CDR3 consists of 16 amino acids. The entry retains the CDR3 DNA only, 48 bases that are in frame from base 1. Systemically healthy Caucasian individuals from Russia, some 38 in total and aged about 6 to 100 years, were included as donors. Each donor gave 8 to 10 milliliters of peripheral blood, drawn into EDTA-treated Vacutainer tubes. Ficoll-Paque density-gradient centrifugation was used to isolate PBMCs, with at least 7 million per sample. Trizol reagent was used to extract total RNA from the PBMCs, yielding at least 5 micrograms per sample. For every donor, an aliquot of PBMCs went through flow cytometry to measure the percentages of naive CD45RAhigh/CD27high T cells.

The TCR was taken from a man aged 60-69 years in good health. Sequencing was performed on blood. The rearrangement combines TRBV2 with TRBJ1-5; TRBD1 lines up with 10 middle nucleotides. CDR3 protein: CASRNGAETGGEPQHF. The nucleotides read TGTGCCAGCAGGAATGGGGCAGAGACAGGGGGCGAGCCCCAGCATTTT.